This T cell receptor (beta chain) originates from a study of blood T cell repertoires in COVID-19. In the source study's methods: By means of reference gene primer amplification, nucleated cell counts were estimated. Sequenced by immunoSEQ multiplex PCR; TCRdb stores in-frame clones only, minus some. V and J calls plus clone size are reproduced from that table; the DNA served to infer D and trimming. The sample has under 80,000 clones, approximately 83% seen once. CDR3 size: 17 residues. Germline CDR1 and CDR2: SGHTA and FQGTGA. V was clipped by 1 base and J by 4 bases; unmatched bases: 1. This clone has a single count.

Sequenced material: peripheral blood. The gene calls are TRBV7-3 and TRBJ2-2; TRBD2 aligns across 15 bases. This clonotype was sampled from a human donor in a cohort sampled during active COVID-19. The DNA for the CDR3 is TGTGCCAGCAGCTTAAAGGGACTAGCGGGGGGCACCGGGGAGCTGTTTTTT. Translated: CASSLKGLAGGTGELFF.